These T cell receptor beta chains were read from a single sample in a study of blood T cells in healthy people across ages. TCRdb re-analysed the 5' RACE reads in MiXCR, keeping a single row per CDR3 protein. This table holds 1.5 million to 2 million distinct CDR3 sequences, under 30% found once. Sample: blood. These receptors came from a woman between 25 and 40 years old in good health. CDR3s include the opening cysteine and the closing phenylalanine or tryptophan. The order of the fields is V gene, clone size, J gene, D gene, CDR3 protein, CDR3 DNA. D genes are given only for firm matches. Clone sizes are given selectively: once, few, many, or a class where the clone is expanded.

V: TRBV11-2; size: few; J: TRBJ2-3; D: .; CDR3: CASSLGAAPASTVTQYF; DNA: TGTGCCAGCAGCTTAGGAGCAGCGCCGGCTAGCACAGTTACGCAGTATTTT
V: TRBV11-2; size: .; J: TRBJ1-2; D: TRBD1; CDR3: CASSPGQSSFNYGYTF; DNA: TGTGCCAGCAGCCCGGGACAGTCTTCTTTTAACTATGGCTACACCTTC
V: TRBV12-3/TRBV12-4; size: few; J: TRBJ1-2; D: TRBD1; CDR3: CASISYRGLNYGYTF; DNA: TGTGCCAGCATTTCTTACAGGGGACTTAACTATGGCTACACCTTC
V: TRBV11-2; size: .; J: TRBJ2-7; D: TRBD1; CDR3: CASSLNRDRSYEQYF; DNA: TGTGCCAGCAGCTTAAACCGGGACAGAAGCTACGAGCAGTACTTC
V: TRBV9; size: .; J: TRBJ2-4; D: .; CDR3: CASSAAERGWAKNIQYF; DNA: TGTGCCAGCAGCGCCGCGGAAAGGGGATGGGCCAAAAACATTCAGTACTTC
V: TRBV20-1; size: many; J: TRBJ2-1; D: TRBD2; CDR3: CSARVPASGRPNEQFF; DNA: TGCAGTGCTAGGGTCCCCGCTAGCGGGAGGCCAAATGAGCAGTTCTTC
V: TRBV7-2; size: few; J: TRBJ2-3; D: TRBD2; CDR3: CASSTRAGGYPDTQYF; DNA: TGTGCCAGCAGCACCCGAGCGGGAGGCTACCCAGATACGCAGTATTTT
V: TRBV6-6; size: once; J: TRBJ2-1; D: .; CDR3: CASSRLADSYNEQFF; DNA: TGTGCCAGCAGTCGATTAGCGGACTCCTACAATGAGCAGTTCTTC
V: TRBV4-2; size: few; J: TRBJ2-7; D: .; CDR3: CASSGFDEQYF; DNA: TGTGCCAGCAGCGGTTTTGACGAGCAGTACTTC
V: TRBV13; size: many; J: TRBJ1-2; D: TRBD1; CDR3: CASSPRTGTYGYTF; DNA: TGTGCCAGCAGCCCACGGACAGGGACCTATGGCTACACCTTC
V: TRBV20-1; size: few; J: TRBJ2-7; D: TRBD2; CDR3: CSARVAGEYEQYF; DNA: TGCAGTGCTAGGGTAGCGGGAGAGTACGAGCAGTACTTC
V: TRBV5-1; size: .; J: TRBJ2-7; D: .; CDR3: CASSSISTYEQYF; DNA: TGCGCCAGCAGCTCGATTAGTACCTACGAGCAGTACTTC
V: TRBV29-1; size: few; J: TRBJ1-5; D: TRBD1; CDR3: CSVYRGTQPQHF; DNA: TGCAGCGTTTACAGGGGGACTCAGCCCCAGCATTTT
V: TRBV20-1; size: many; J: TRBJ2-3; D: .; CDR3: CSALGWRPDTQYF; DNA: TGCAGTGCCCTGGGTTGGCGCCCAGATACGCAGTATTTT
V: TRBV15; size: .; J: TRBJ1-5; D: .; CDR3: CATSSHRRPQGRSNQPQHF; DNA: TGTGCCACCAGCAGTCATCGACGGCCCCAGGGGAGAAGCAATCAGCCCCAGCATTTT
V: TRBV5-1; size: many; J: TRBJ2-1; D: .; CDR3: CASSLPGSYNEQFF; DNA: TGCGCCAGCAGCTTACCGGGGTCCTACAATGAGCAGTTCTTC
V: TRBV28; size: many; J: TRBJ2-5; D: .; CDR3: CASSLPPPAGAETQYF; DNA: TGTGCCAGCAGTTTGCCTCCCCCCGCAGGGGCAGAGACCCAGTACTTC
V: TRBV4-1; size: many; J: TRBJ1-2; D: .; CDR3: CASSLGRPYGYTF; DNA: TGCGCCAGCAGCCTTGGACGGCCCTATGGCTACACCTTC
V: TRBV27; size: few; J: TRBJ1-5; D: .; CDR3: CATRGSNQPQHF; DNA: TGTGCCACGAGGGGGAGCAATCAGCCCCAGCATTTT
V: TRBV20-1; size: many; J: TRBJ2-7; D: .; CDR3: CSAREFDSGQYF; DNA: TGCAGTGCTAGGGAATTTGACTCCGGGCAGTACTTC
V: TRBV9; size: .; J: TRBJ1-2; D: .; CDR3: CASSVSGRGYTF; DNA: TGTGCCAGCAGCGTCTCGGGACGTGGCTACACCTTC
V: TRBV14; size: .; J: TRBJ2-1; D: .; CDR3: CASSHLDRMYNEQVF; DNA: TGTGCCAGCAGCCACCTCGACAGGATGTACAATGAGCAGGTCTTC
V: TRBV5-1; size: .; J: TRBJ2-7; D: .; CDR3: CASSPGHGNYEQYF; DNA: TGCGCCAGCAGCCCGGGACACGGAAACTACGAGCAGTACTTC
V: TRBV11-2; size: few; J: TRBJ2-7; D: .; CDR3: CASSFDRHSYEQYF; DNA: TGTGCCAGCAGCTTTGACAGGCATTCCTACGAGCAGTACTTC
V: TRBV6-6; size: many; J: TRBJ2-1; D: TRBD2; CDR3: CASSYTARLAGGNEQFF; DNA: TGTGCCAGCAGTTACACCGCCAGACTAGCGGGAGGTAATGAGCAGTTCTTC
V: TRBV5-1; size: few; J: TRBJ2-1; D: TRBD1; CDR3: CASSLSGTETYNEQFF; DNA: TGCGCCAGCAGCTTGTCCGGGACAGAGACCTACAATGAGCAGTTCTTC
V: TRBV3-1; size: many; J: TRBJ2-7; D: .; CDR3: CASSPGPSTYEQYF; DNA: TGTGCCAGCAGCCCTGGACCCTCTACCTACGAGCAGTACTTC
V: TRBV5-1; size: .; J: TRBJ2-3; D: TRBD2; CDR3: CASSLDLAGQPGRDTQYF; DNA: TGCGCCAGCAGCTTGGATCTAGCGGGGCAACCCGGCAGAGATACGCAGTATTTT
V: TRBV30; size: many; J: TRBJ2-1; D: TRBD2; CDR3: CAWSPRAGAPYNEQFF; DNA: TGTGCCTGGAGTCCAAGAGCGGGAGCCCCCTACAATGAGCAGTTCTTC
V: TRBV5-1; size: few; J: TRBJ2-7; D: .; CDR3: CASSLEAATYEQYF; DNA: TGCGCCAGCAGCCTTGAGGCCGCGACATACGAGCAGTACTTC
V: TRBV7-2; size: few; J: TRBJ2-3; D: .; CDR3: CASSAVMKLTDTQYF; DNA: TGTGCCAGCAGCGCCGTGATGAAGCTCACAGATACGCAGTATTTT
V: TRBV7-2; size: many; J: TRBJ2-3; D: TRBD2; CDR3: CASTGLAVSTDTQYF; DNA: TGTGCCAGCACCGGACTAGCGGTTAGCACAGATACGCAGTATTTT
V: TRBV7-2; size: few; J: TRBJ2-1; D: .; CDR3: CASSFQGFNEQFF; DNA: TGTGCCAGCAGCTTCCAGGGTTTTAATGAGCAGTTCTTC
V: TRBV7-2; size: .; J: TRBJ2-7; D: TRBD2; CDR3: CASSFVETSGYEQYF; DNA: TGTGCCAGCAGCTTCGTGGAGACTAGCGGCTACGAGCAGTACTTC
V: TRBV10-3; size: .; J: TRBJ2-7; D: TRBD1; CDR3: CVISGSDRGDYEQYF; DNA: TGTGTCATCAGTGGAAGCGACAGGGGGGACTACGAGCAGTACTTC
V: TRBV28; size: .; J: TRBJ1-1; D: .; CDR3: CASSQDAVNTEAFF; DNA: TGTGCCAGCAGTCAAGATGCGGTGAACACTGAAGCTTTCTTT
V: TRBV6-6; size: .; J: TRBJ2-5; D: TRBD1; CDR3: CAGSQATGAVDEAQYF; DNA: TGTGCCGGCAGCCAGGCGACAGGGGCGGTCGATGAGGCCCAGTACTTC
V: TRBV28; size: few; J: TRBJ1-2; D: .; CDR3: CASSSGRTILTYTF; DNA: TGTGCCAGCAGTTCCGGGAGAACCATCTTGACCTACACCTTC
V: TRBV3-1; size: .; J: TRBJ2-3; D: .; CDR3: CASSQSPNTDTQYF; DNA: TGTGCCAGCAGCCAAAGTCCGAACACAGATACGCAGTATTTT
V: TRBV5-1; size: few; J: TRBJ2-6; D: TRBD2; CDR3: CASSYLAGVSGANVLTF; DNA: TGCGCCAGCAGCTACCTAGCGGGGGTCTCTGGGGCCAACGTCCTGACTTTC
V: TRBV7-2; size: .; J: TRBJ1-2; D: .; CDR3: CASSPGGWTGYTF; DNA: TGTGCCAGCAGCCCCGGGGGGTGGACTGGCTACACCTTC
V: TRBV29-1; size: .; J: TRBJ2-5; D: .; CDR3: CSVMGEQGGLTQYF; DNA: TGCAGCGTTATGGGGGAACAAGGGGGTCTAACCCAGTACTTC
V: TRBV5-5; size: .; J: TRBJ2-5; D: .; CDR3: CASSPRTQREQYF; DNA: TGTGCCAGCAGCCCGCGGACTCAACGGGAGCAGTACTTC
V: TRBV7-2; size: .; J: TRBJ2-5; D: TRBD2; CDR3: CASSSGLATYQETQYF; DNA: TGTGCCAGCAGCTCGGGACTAGCGACTTATCAAGAGACCCAGTACTTC
V: TRBV7-2; size: .; J: TRBJ2-7; D: .; CDR3: CASSAGSSGQYF; DNA: TGTGCCAGCAGCGCGGGCTCAAGCGGGCAGTACTTC
V: TRBV2; size: .; J: TRBJ1-1; D: .; CDR3: CASSYASNTEAFF; DNA: TGTGCCAGCAGTTACGCCTCGAACACTGAAGCTTTCTTT
V: TRBV9; size: once; J: TRBJ2-5; D: TRBD1; CDR3: CASSVDSGRGPRQETQYF; DNA: TGTGCCAGCAGCGTAGATTCCGGCAGGGGGCCTAGGCAAGAGACCCAGTACTTC
V: TRBV2; size: .; J: TRBJ1-5; D: .; CDR3: CASSLDQSPNQPQHF; DNA: TGTGCCAGCAGTCTAGACCAATCCCCCAATCAGCCCCAGCATTTT
V: TRBV18; size: few; J: TRBJ2-5; D: .; CDR3: CASSHRTAQETQYF; DNA: TGTGCCAGCTCCCACCGGACGGCTCAAGAGACCCAGTACTTC
V: TRBV20-1; size: few; J: TRBJ1-5; D: .; CDR3: CSASEGGNQPQHF; DNA: TGCAGTGCTAGTGAGGGGGGCAATCAGCCCCAGCATTTT